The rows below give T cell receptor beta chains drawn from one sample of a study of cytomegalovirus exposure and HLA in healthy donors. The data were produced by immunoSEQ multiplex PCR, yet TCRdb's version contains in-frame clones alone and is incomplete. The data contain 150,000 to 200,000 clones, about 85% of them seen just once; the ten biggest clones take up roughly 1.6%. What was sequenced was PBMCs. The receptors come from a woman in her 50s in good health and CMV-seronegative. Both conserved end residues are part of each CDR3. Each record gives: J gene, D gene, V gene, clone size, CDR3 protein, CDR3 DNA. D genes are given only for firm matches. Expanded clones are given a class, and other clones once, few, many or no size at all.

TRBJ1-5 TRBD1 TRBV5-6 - CASSFGGQGGSQPQHF TGTGCCAGCAGCTTTGGTGGACAGGGGGGCAGTCAGCCCCAGCATTTT
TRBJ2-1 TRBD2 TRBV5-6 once CASSLGGLAGVVEQFF TGTGCCAGCAGCTTGGGGGGACTAGCGGGAGTGGTTGAGCAGTTCTTC
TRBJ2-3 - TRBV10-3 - CAISESEDTQYF TGTGCCATCAGTGAGTCGGAGGATACGCAGTATTTT
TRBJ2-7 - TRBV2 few CASRYTYEQYF TGTGCCAGCAGGTATACCTACGAGCAGTACTTC
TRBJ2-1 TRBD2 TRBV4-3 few CASSLAGDVEEQFF TGCGCCAGCAGTCTAGCGGGGGACGTAGAGGAGCAGTTCTTC
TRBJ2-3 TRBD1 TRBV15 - CATSRDRGQGTDTQYF TGTGCCACCAGCAGAGACCGGGGACAGGGCACAGATACGCAGTATTTT
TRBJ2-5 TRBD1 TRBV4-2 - CASSQGRTGGGETQYF TGTGCCAGCAGCCAAGGAAGGACAGGGGGGGGAGAGACCCAGTACTTC
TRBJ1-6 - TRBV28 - CASSAPGEGPPLHF TGTGCCAGCAGTGCCCCGGGGGAGGGTCCACCCCTCCACTTT
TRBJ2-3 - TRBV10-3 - CAISPSGLSTDTQYF TGTGCCATCAGCCCCTCAGGGCTCTCCACAGATACGCAGTATTTT
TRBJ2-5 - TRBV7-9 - CASSFEGVKSETQYF TGTGCCAGCAGCTTCGAAGGGGTTAAGTCAGAGACCCAGTACTTC
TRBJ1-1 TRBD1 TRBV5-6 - CASSLRGGRSEAFF TGTGCCAGCAGCTTGCGAGGGGGCAGGAGTGAAGCTTTCTTT
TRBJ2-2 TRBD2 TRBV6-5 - CASRTPGLSPGELFF TGTGCCAGCAGAACACCGGGACTATCCCCCGGGGAGCTGTTTTTT
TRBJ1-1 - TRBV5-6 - CASSPGMNTEAFF TGTGCCAGCAGCCCAGGCATGAACACTGAAGCTTTCTTT
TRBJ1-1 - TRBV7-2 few CASSPTGLNTEAFF TGTGCCAGCAGCCCTACAGGGTTGAACACTGAAGCTTTCTTT
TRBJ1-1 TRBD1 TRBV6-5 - CASSYLGQGNTEAFF TGTGCCAGCAGTTACCTTGGACAGGGAAACACTGAAGCTTTCTTT
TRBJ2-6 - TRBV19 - CASKRASSGANVLTF TGTGCCAGTAAGAGGGCTAGCTCTGGGGCCAACGTCCTGACTTTC
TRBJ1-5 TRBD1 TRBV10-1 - CASSEFPGTGSQPQHF TGCGCCAGCAGTGAGTTTCCTGGGACAGGGTCTCAGCCCCAGCATTTT
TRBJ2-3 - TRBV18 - CASSPPGDTQYF TGTGCCAGCTCACCACCCGGGGATACGCAGTATTTT
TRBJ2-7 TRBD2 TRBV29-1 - CSVDREGSYEQYF TGCAGCGTTGATCGGGAGGGCTCCTACGAGCAGTACTTC
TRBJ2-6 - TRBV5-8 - CASSPGSSGANVLTF TGTGCCAGCAGCCCCGGGAGCTCTGGGGCCAACGTCCTGACTTTC
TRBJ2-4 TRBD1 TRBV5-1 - CASSLGQGNIQYF TGCGCCAGCAGCTTAGGACAGGGGAACATTCAGTACTTC
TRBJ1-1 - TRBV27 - CASSLTPTGDTEAFF TGTGCCAGCAGTTTAACTCCTACGGGGGACACTGAAGCTTTCTTT
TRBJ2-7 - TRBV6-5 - CATQLWIGGPYEQYF TGTGCCACCCAGTTATGGATAGGCGGCCCCTACGAGCAGTACTTC
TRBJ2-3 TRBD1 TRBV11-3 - CASSSGQGHTQYF TGTGCCAGCAGCTCAGGACAGGGCCATACGCAGTATTTT
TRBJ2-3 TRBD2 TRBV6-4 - CASSPLPSGGAGTDTQYF TGTGCCAGCAGTCCACTACCTAGCGGGGGGGCCGGCACAGATACGCAGTATTTT
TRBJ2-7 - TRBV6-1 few CASSPGRDNYEQYF TGTGCCAGCAGTCCTGGCCGGGACAACTACGAGCAGTACTTC
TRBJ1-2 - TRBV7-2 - CASSPEFGGNYGYTF TGTGCCAGCAGCCCTGAGTTCGGGGGTAACTATGGCTACACCTTC
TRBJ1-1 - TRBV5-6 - CASSLRLGGKGINTEAFF TGTGCCAGCAGCTTGAGGTTGGGTGGTAAGGGGATAAACACTGAAGCTTTCTTT
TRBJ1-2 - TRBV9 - CASMTPAYGYTF TGTGCCAGTATGACACCTGCCTATGGCTACACCTTC
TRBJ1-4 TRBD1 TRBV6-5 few CASSLQGANEKLFF TGTGCCAGCAGTTTACAGGGGGCGAATGAAAAACTGTTTTTT
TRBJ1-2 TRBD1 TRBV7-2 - CASSWDRRGYTF TGTGCCAGCAGCTGGGACAGACGAGGCTACACCTTC
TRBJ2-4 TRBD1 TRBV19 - CASSTRDRGQKNIQYF TGTGCCAGTAGCACCCGGGACAGGGGGCAGAAAAACATTCAGTACTTC
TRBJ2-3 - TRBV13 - CASSLQGALRQYF TGTGCCAGCAGCCTTCAAGGAGCCTTAAGGCAGTATTTT
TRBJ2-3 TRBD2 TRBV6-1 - CASSDLAGDVDTQYF TGTGCCAGCAGTGATCTAGCGGGGGACGTAGATACGCAGTATTTT
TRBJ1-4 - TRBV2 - CASSELIGSAYEKLFF TGTGCCAGCAGTGAACTCATTGGGAGTGCGTATGAAAAACTGTTTTTT
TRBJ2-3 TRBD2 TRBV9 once CASSVGFGTSGRGTQYF TGTGCCAGCAGCGTGGGATTCGGGACTAGCGGGAGGGGTACGCAGTATTTT
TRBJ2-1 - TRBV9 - CASSVTPVGGRDNEQFF TGTGCCAGCAGCGTTACCCCAGTAGGAGGGAGAGACAATGAGCAGTTCTTC
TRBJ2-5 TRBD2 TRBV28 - CASSYLAGGLRETQYF TGTGCCAGCAGCTATCTAGCGGGAGGCCTCCGGGAGACCCAGTACTTC
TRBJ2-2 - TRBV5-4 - CASSLVGSHGELFF TGTGCCAGCAGCTTGGTAGGGAGCCACGGGGAGCTGTTTTTT
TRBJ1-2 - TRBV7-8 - CATSERQPYGYTF TGTGCCACCTCCGAGAGACAGCCCTATGGCTACACCTTC
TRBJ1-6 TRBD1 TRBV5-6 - CASSGTGRYNSPLHF TGTGCCAGCAGCGGGACAGGGCGGTATAATTCACCCCTCCACTTT